The clone carrying this T cell receptor (beta chain) came up many times. Its antigen is undetermined. Germline CDR1 is LGHDT and CDR2 is YNNKEL (reference sequence). CDR3 length: 16 amino acids. Between the trimmed V and J ends, which lost 3 bases and 3 bases, there was a span of 16 bases. The data belong to a study of T cells in Graves' hyperthyroidism and ophthalmopathy. There were TCR beta CDR3 regions amplified from RNA transcripts. An initial round of RT-PCR targeting the TCR CDR3 relied on the HTBI primer set. TCRdb recomputed calls from the multiplex PCR reads with MiXCR, one row per CDR3 protein. The data contain about 380,000 distinct CDR3 sequences, less than 15% of them singletons. General observations from the study: The authors' 13 V-J model separated ophthalmopathy from stable hyperthyroidism. In the blood, most expanded thyroid clonotypes above 0.001 appeared as well.

With a duration under 2 months, the hyperthyroidism was newly diagnosed in patients aged 18 to 65. V is TRBV3-1 and J is TRBJ2-3, with D perhaps TRBD1 or TRBD2 (5 bases each). The material sequenced was blood. The source of this sequence is a man aged 25 to 40 with Graves' hyperthyroidism that later progressed to Graves' ophthalmopathy. The CDR3 sequence is CASSHPRDQGTDTQYF. The CDR3 DNA follows: TGTGCCAGCAGCCACCCCCGGGACCAAGGGACAGATACGCAGTATTTT.